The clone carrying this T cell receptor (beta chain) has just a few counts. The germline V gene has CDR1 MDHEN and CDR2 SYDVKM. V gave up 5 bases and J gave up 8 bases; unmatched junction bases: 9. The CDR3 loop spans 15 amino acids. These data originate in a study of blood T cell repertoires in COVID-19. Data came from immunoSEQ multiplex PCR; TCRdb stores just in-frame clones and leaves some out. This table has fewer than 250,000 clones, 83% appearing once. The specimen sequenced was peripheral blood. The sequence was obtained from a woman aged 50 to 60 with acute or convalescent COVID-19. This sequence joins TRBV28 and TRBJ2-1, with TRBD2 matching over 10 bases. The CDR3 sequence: CASSPSSGSWYEQFF. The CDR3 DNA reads TGTGCCAGCAGTCCATCTAGCGGGAGTTGGTATGAGCAGTTCTTC.